Listed below are T cell receptor beta chains from one sample, sequenced in a study of blood T cell repertoires in COVID-19. The repertoire was sequenced with immunoSEQ multiplex PCR; TCRdb's copy has only in-frame clones and lacks some. The sample shows about 50,000 clones, about 82% of them seen only once. Input material: peripheral blood. All receptors come from a woman aged 60 to 75 with acute or convalescent COVID-19. The CDR3 runs from the conserved cysteine through the conserved F or W. A D gene is named only where the DNA matches it firmly. Only some rows state a clone size, as once, few, many or a class for expanded clones.

.	TRBV5-4	.	TRBJ1-1	CASSSNRPGGAFF	TGTGCCAGCAGCTCGAATCGACCAGGAGGGGCTTTCTTT
.	TRBV4-1	TRBD1	TRBJ1-5	CASSQTGASNQPQHF	TGCGCCAGCAGCCAAACAGGGGCTAGCAATCAGCCCCAGCATTTT
.	TRBV7-3	.	TRBJ2-1	CASSLNPEPGENNEQFF	TGTGCCAGCAGCTTAAATCCCGAACCCGGGGAAAACAATGAGCAGTTCTTC
.	TRBV6-5	.	TRBJ1-5	CASSYGRSNQPQHF	TGTGCCAGCAGTTACGGGAGAAGCAATCAGCCCCAGCATTTT
.	TRBV2	TRBD2	TRBJ2-7	CASGTSGVTYEQYF	TGTGCCAGTGGGACTAGCGGGGTAACCTACGAGCAGTACTTC
.	TRBV19	.	TRBJ2-3	CASSISPPSQGVTDTQYF	TGTGCCAGTAGTATAAGCCCCCCATCTCAGGGTGTAACAGATACGCAGTATTTT
.	TRBV28	.	TRBJ2-5	CASSLLATSTGAGTQYF	TGTGCCAGCAGTCTACTAGCGACCTCTACGGGGGCGGGGACCCAGTACTTC
.	TRBV24-1	TRBD1	TRBJ1-1	CATSNRGSISPVNTEAFF	TGTGCCACCAGTAACAGGGGGTCAATATCCCCCGTGAACACTGAAGCTTTCTTT
.	TRBV5-1	TRBD1	TRBJ1-1	CASSDTGTGFFGGTEAFF	TGCGCCAGCAGCGATACCGGGACAGGGTTTTTTGGGGGCACTGAAGCTTTCTTT
.	TRBV15	.	TRBJ1-5	CATSSDRHSNQPQHF	TGTGCCACCAGCAGCGACAGGCATAGCAATCAGCCCCAGCATTTT
.	TRBV7-2	.	TRBJ1-5	CASSPGHTWPQHF	TGTGCCAGCAGCCCGGGACATACCTGGCCCCAGCATTTT
.	TRBV15	.	TRBJ2-3	CATSSSSSDTQYF	TGTGCCACCAGCAGCTCTAGCTCAGATACGCAGTATTTT
.	TRBV5-1	.	TRBJ2-5	CASRSAVRETQYF	TGCGCCAGCAGGTCAGCGGTCCGGGAGACCCAGTACTTC
.	TRBV27	.	TRBJ1-6	CASSFWRDNSPLHF	TGTGCCAGCAGTTTTTGGAGGGATAATTCACCCCTCCACTTT
once	TRBV9	TRBD2	TRBJ2-7	CASSPRTSSYEQYF	TGTGCCAGCAGCCCTAGGACTAGCTCCTACGAGCAGTACTTC
.	TRBV2	.	TRBJ2-2	CANSEVQGTGELFF	TGTGCCAACAGTGAAGTCCAGGGGACCGGGGAGCTGTTTTTT
.	TRBV28	.	TRBJ1-3	CASIDGGSGNTIYF	TGTGCCAGCATTGACGGGGGCTCTGGAAACACCATATATTTT
.	TRBV10-3	TRBD1	TRBJ1-2	CAISGGGDREDYGYTF	TGTGCCATCAGCGGAGGAGGGGACAGGGAGGACTATGGCTACACCTTC
few	TRBV4-2	.	TRBJ1-4	CASSPKSGQSTNEKLFF	TGTGCCAGCAGCCCAAAAAGCGGACAGTCAACTAATGAAAAACTGTTTTTT
.	TRBV19	TRBD2	TRBJ2-5	CASSINSGGQETQYF	TGTGCCAGTAGTATAAACTCGGGGGGCCAAGAGACCCAGTACTTC
.	TRBV19	TRBD1	TRBJ2-2	CASSAYRGDTGELFF	TGTGCCAGTAGTGCCTACAGGGGGGACACCGGGGAGCTGTTTTTT
.	TRBV5-1	TRBD1	TRBJ1-3	CASSSRVGQGPGNTIYF	TGCGCCAGCAGCTCGCGCGTTGGACAGGGCCCTGGAAACACCATATATTTT
.	TRBV7-2	TRBD2	TRBJ2-2	CASSSYRTSPGELFF	TGTGCCAGCAGCTCCTATCGGACTAGCCCCGGGGAGCTGTTTTTT
.	TRBV2	TRBD2	TRBJ2-1	CASSENSGSYNEQFF	TGTGCCAGCAGTGAAAATAGCGGGTCTTACAATGAGCAGTTCTTC
.	TRBV27	TRBD2	TRBJ2-3	CASSLSAGATDTQYF	TGTGCCAGCAGTTTATCAGCGGGAGCTACAGATACGCAGTATTTT
few	TRBV5-1	.	TRBJ1-4	CASSQFGATNEKLFF	TGCGCCAGCTCGCAATTTGGGGCTACTAATGAAAAACTGTTTTTT
once	TRBV19	TRBD1	TRBJ2-5	CASSRQGSETQYF	TGTGCCAGTAGTAGACAGGGCTCAGAGACCCAGTACTTC
.	TRBV7-2	TRBD1	TRBJ1-2	CASSLATMTGSSGYTF	TGTGCCAGCAGCTTAGCCACAATGACAGGGTCATCTGGCTACACCTTC
.	TRBV28	.	TRBJ2-7	CASSLRYEQYF	TGTGCCAGCAGTTTACGCTACGAGCAGTACTTC
.	TRBV10-3	TRBD2	TRBJ2-2	CAIRGTSPTGELFF	TGTGCCATCAGAGGGACTAGCCCCACCGGGGAGCTGTTTTTT
.	TRBV5-1	.	TRBJ1-4	CASSLEQVNEKLFF	TGCGCCAGCAGCTTGGAACAGGTGAATGAAAAACTGTTTTTT
.	TRBV10-3	.	TRBJ2-7	CAISESRQGQLYEQYF	TGTGCCATCAGTGAGAGTAGGCAGGGCCAACTCTACGAGCAGTACTTC
once	TRBV9	.	TRBJ1-1	CASSVVVGRIEAFF	TGTGCCAGCAGCGTAGTAGTGGGGCGTATAGAAGCTTTCTTT
.	TRBV15	.	TRBJ1-6	CATRMGAGGYNSPLHF	TGTGCCACCAGGATGGGTGCGGGGGGCTATAATTCACCCCTCCACTTT
.	TRBV19	TRBD1	TRBJ1-2	CASSMQEPGGSGDGYTF	TGTGCCAGTAGTATGCAAGAACCAGGGGGCAGCGGGGATGGCTACACCTTC
.	TRBV7-8	TRBD1	TRBJ1-2	CASSPTGTNYGYTF	TGTGCCAGCAGCCCGACAGGGACTAACTATGGCTACACCTTC
few	TRBV5-6	TRBD2	TRBJ2-3	CATRLAGVDTQYF	TGTGCCACAAGACTAGCGGGGGTAGATACGCAGTATTTT
.	TRBV12-3/TRBV12-4	.	TRBJ2-1	CASSFMRDNEQFF	TGTGCCAGCAGTTTTATGAGGGACAATGAGCAGTTCTTC
.	TRBV7-2	TRBD1	TRBJ2-6	CASSSKGQGNSGANVLTF	TGTGCCAGCAGCAGTAAGGGACAGGGCAACTCTGGGGCCAACGTCCTGACTTTC
.	TRBV20-1	.	TRBJ1-2	CSARDPYTF	TGCAGTGCTAGAGATCCATACACCTTC
.	TRBV18	.	TRBJ1-1	CASSPGAPRNTEAFF	TGTGCCAGCTCACCGGGGGCGCCGAGGAACACTGAAGCTTTCTTT